The present T cell receptor beta chain was sequenced within a study of T cells in Graves' hyperthyroidism and ophthalmopathy. Whole-study context: Peripheral blood sampling occurred at initial diagnosis, before any treatment.

This clonotype was counted many times. Absent ophthalmopathy progression within 18 months defined stable Graves' hyperthyroidism. Uncontrolled infection, other autoimmune disease, pregnancy or lactation excluded patients. The TCR beta CDR3 regions underwent amplification using RNA transcripts as the source. When the TCR CDR3 underwent first-round RT-PCR, the HTBI primer set was used. TCRdb processed the multiplex PCR reads anew with MiXCR; each CDR3 protein has one entry. The sample gives about 560,000 distinct CDR3 sequences, 15% to 20% of which show up once; approximately 20% is in the top ten. The germline V gene has CDR1 SGHVS and CDR2 FQNEAQ. Trimming removed 3 bases from V and 6 bases from J, with 14 bases in between. The CDR3 is 14 amino acids.

Material: blood. The J gene is TRBJ1-2, the V gene TRBV7-8; weak D call: TRBD1 (6 bases). The TCR was taken from a woman under 30 with Graves' hyperthyroidism. Here the CDR3 reads CASSLNRAEDGYTF. CDR3 bases: TGTGCCAGCAGCTTGAACAGGGCGGAAGATGGCTACACCTTC.